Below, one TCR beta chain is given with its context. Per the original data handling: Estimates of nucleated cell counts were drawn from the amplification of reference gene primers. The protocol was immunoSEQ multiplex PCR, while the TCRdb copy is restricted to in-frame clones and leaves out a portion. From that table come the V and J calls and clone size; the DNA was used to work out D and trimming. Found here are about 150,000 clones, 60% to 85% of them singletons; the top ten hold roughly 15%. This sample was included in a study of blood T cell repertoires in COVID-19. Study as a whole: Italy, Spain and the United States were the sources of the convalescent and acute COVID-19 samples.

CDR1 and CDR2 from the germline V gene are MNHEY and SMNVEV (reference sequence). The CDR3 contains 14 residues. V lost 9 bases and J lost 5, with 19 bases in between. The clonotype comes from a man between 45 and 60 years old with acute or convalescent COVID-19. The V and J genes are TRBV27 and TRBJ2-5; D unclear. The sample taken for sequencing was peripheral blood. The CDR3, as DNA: TGTGCCAGTTCTTCCCTAGTAGCATTTGAGACCCAGTACTTC. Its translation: CASSSLVAFETQYF.